The 3 T cell receptor beta chains presented below share a single source sample, sequenced in a study of blood T cell repertoires in COVID-19. Libraries were prepared by immunoSEQ multiplex PCR; TCRdb keeps only in-frame clonotypes and omits some of them. The sample holds some 90,000 clones, nearly 90% seen once. Sequenced input: peripheral blood. These receptors came from a woman of 80 years or more with active COVID-19.

The chain links TRBV6-1 to TRBJ2-5; D unclear. Germline V CDR1 and CDR2: MNHNS, SASEGT. Trimming took 0 bases from V and 5 from J, leaving 13 bases between them. CDR3 length: 15 residues. CDR3 region: CASSEALRVRETQYF. The DNA for the CDR3 is TGTGCCAGCAGTGAAGCCCTACGGGTTAGGGAGACCCAGTACTTC.

The genes are TRBV3-1 (or the pseudogene TRBV3-2) and TRBJ1-2, with 9 nucleotides matching TRBD1. This CDR3 contains 13 residues. The junction had 5 bases not matched to a gene; V was cut back by 4 bases and J by 8 bases. Germline CDR1 and CDR2: LGHDT and YNNKEL (reference sequence). Here the CDR3 reads CASSPGQGQGYTF. The CDR3 DNA sequence: TGTGCCAGCAGCCCTGGACAGGGGCAGGGCTACACCTTC.

V gene TRBV4-1 combines with J gene TRBJ2-1, with 7 bases aligning to TRBD1. Per germline, CDR1 MGHRA and CDR2 YSYEKL. CDR3 length: 16 amino acids. Germline trimming cut 0 bases from V and 0 bases from J; bases unmatched to any gene: 2. The CDR3 reads CASSQDRDSSYNEQFF. CDR3 in DNA: TGCGCCAGCAGCCAAGACCGGGACAGCTCCTACAATGAGCAGTTCTTC.